These 8 T cell receptor beta chains were all obtained from the same sample, sequenced in a study of beta chain features in type 1 diabetes (dated by TCRdb to 2016 to 2019). These TCRs' antigens remain unknown. Libraries were constructed by the immunoSEQ multiplex PCR assay. The entire amount of isolated RNA was reverse transcribed using the High Capacity cDNA Reverse Transcription Kit, so the sequenced TCRB transcripts were expressed ones. Entries here come from immuneACCESS through TCRdb and include only in-frame sequences with V and J called. Some clones fail to appear in such tables; in the studies checked, an unresolved V gene covers under half of the shortfall, and the cause of the remainder is unknown. This sample lists 350,000 to 450,000 clones; roughly 13% were detected once. The ten most abundant clones make up 0.0095% to 0.012% of the sample. Overall study results and their limits: A moderate but significant shortening of TCRB CDR3 length was observed in type 1 diabetes patients in all four CD4+ subsets.

The material sequenced was naive CD4+ T cells from blood. The cell subset or site label on this specimen signifies: true naive CD4+ T cells. These receptors originate from a woman aged 18-29 years with type 1 diabetes.

This clone was recorded a few times. The chain has TRBV13 and TRBJ2-3; TRBD2 aligns across 13 bases. Trimming at V came to 4 bases and at J to 4 bases, leaving 5 bases not matched to a gene. This CDR3 spans 16 amino acids. CDR1 and CDR2 (germline): PRHDT, FYEKMQ (reference sequence). In DNA, the CDR3 is TGTGCCAGCAGCTACCGACTAGCGGGGGGCCCAGATACGCAGTATTTT. Its protein product is CASSYRLAGGPDTQYF.

This clone was counted once. In DNA form, the CDR3 reads TGTGCCAGTAGTATCTGGACAGGGGGCACAGATACGCAGTATTTT. Amino acid sequence: CASSIWTGGTDTQYF. The chain has TRBV19 and TRBJ2-3; the match to TRBD1 covers 9 bases. The CDR3 runs to 15 residues. Germline V gene data show CDR1 as LNHDA and CDR2 as SQIVND (reference sequence). After removal of 3 bases from V and 1 base from J, the junction contained 2 bases not matched to a gene.

The chain carries TRBV6-5 and TRBJ1-2; possible D gene TRBD1, 6 bases. V was clipped by 4 bases and J by 8 bases, with 14 bases between them. The CDR3 consists of 13 residues. The germline V gene encodes CDR1 MNHEY and CDR2 SVGAGI. CDR3 residues: CASSSQGGWGYTF. In nucleotides, the CDR3 is TGTGCCAGCAGTTCCCAAGGGGGATGGGGCTACACCTTC.

CDR3 DNA sequence: TGCGCCAGCAGCCAAGTACTAGCGGGAGCCAATGAGCAGTTCTTC. This gives the protein CASSQVLAGANEQFF. The chain recombines TRBV4-1 with TRBJ2-1; 11 positions agree with TRBD2. The V gene end was trimmed by 1 base and the J gene end by 6 bases; junction bases not matched to a gene: 2. From germline, CDR1 is MGHRA and CDR2 YSYEKL. This CDR3 spans 15 amino acids.

This clone was found a few times. The chain couples TRBV7-9 to TRBJ1-2; no reliable D call. The germline V gene encodes CDR1 SEHNR and CDR2 FQNEAQ (reference sequence). CDR3 length equals 14 residues. The V end lost 0 bases, the J end lost 11 bases, and 16 bases lay between the germline ends. The CDR3 DNA reads as TGTGCCAGCAGCTTAGCGCTCCTGGAGCTTGGGTACACCTTC. Encoded protein: CASSLALLELGYTF.

The rearrangement links TRBV6-4 to TRBJ2-2, with D tentatively TRBD1 (6 bases). CDR3 length: 13 residues. The V end lost 8 bases, the J end lost 8 bases, and 15 bases lay between the germline ends. CDR1 is MRHNA and CDR2 is SNTAGT in the germline V gene. CDR3 sequence (DNA): TGTGCCAGCCACCCCGGGACACGAGGGGAGCTGTTTTTT. This gives the protein CASHPGTRGELFF.

This clone was observed a handful of times. The J gene is TRBJ1-4, the V gene TRBV30, with no clear D. The germline V gene encodes CDR1 GTSNPN and CDR2 SVGIG (reference sequence). V gave up 5 bases and J gave up 1 base, with 11 bases separating them. The CDR3 sequence is 14 residues long. CDR3 sequence reads: CAWEGGGTNEKLFF. As DNA, the CDR3 is TGTGCCTGGGAAGGTGGAGGAACTAATGAAAAACTGTTTTTT.

This chain joins TRBV29-1 and TRBJ1-1; a possible D gene is TRBD1 (5 bases). There are 13 residues in the CDR3. Germline values: CDR1 SQVTM, CDR2 ANQGSEA. Trimming cost V 7 bases and J 1 base, with 13 bases left between them. The CDR3 nucleotides read TGCAGCGGGGGGGGACGGAAGAACACTGAAGCTTTCTTT. The encoded protein is CSGGGRKNTEAFF.